Given below is one TCR beta chain in context. Its antigen is as yet unknown. This record belongs to a study of T cell responses to AZD1222 COVID-19 vaccine. Study as a whole: Both about-4-week and about-12-week second-dose recipients were combined. Notes on the study in general: Most donors were white British and more were female, and clonal diversity was possibly underestimated. Repertoires were collected only later (after the peak T cell response had occurred).

CDR1 and CDR2 from the germline V gene are SEHNR and FQNEAQ (reference sequence). CDR3 length equals 16 residues. J gave up 1 base and V 2 bases, and 5 bases lay outside the gene matches. Here immunoSEQ multiplex PCR was the method, and the copy in TCRdb shows in-frame clones only, minus some. The sample lists more than 150,000 clones, 88% seen once, with 0.49% in the top ten. The gene calls are TRBV7-9 and TRBJ2-4; 7 bases line up with TRBD2. This TCR was sampled from an adult in good health. This sample comprised peripheral blood, obtained on day 0 of AZD1222 vaccination. CDR3 DNA: TGTGCCAGCAGCTTATTGGGGGAGGGGGCCAAAAACATTCAGTACTTC. Protein: CASSLLGEGAKNIQYF.